The 25 T cell receptor beta chains below all came from one sample that was sequenced in a study of T cells in localized non-small cell lung cancer. TCRdb's table, derived via immunoSEQ multiplex PCR, lists solely in-frame clones and lacks some. The profile shows tens of thousands of clones, 75% to 90% of them singletons. Sequenced here: peripheral blood, sampled before any cancer treatment. The source is a man between 40 and 70 years old with stage I lung adenocarcinoma.

The V gene is TRBV19, the J gene TRBJ1-1; D is ambiguous. V dropped 5 bases and J dropped 1 base, with 8 bases sitting between them. Germline V CDR1 and CDR2: LNHDA, SQIVND (reference sequence). The CDR3 loop spans 13 amino acids. This CDR3 is CASSHRENTEAFF. The CDR3 nucleotides are TGTGCCAGTAGTCATAGGGAGAACACTGAAGCTTTCTTT.

The rearrangement joins TRBV29-1 to TRBJ2-3; 9 positions match TRBD1. The length of the CDR3 is 14 residues. V was pared by 7 bases and J by 4 bases, with 9 bases of the junction left unmatched. Per germline, CDR1 SQVTM and CDR2 ANQGSEA. The CDR3 sequence is CSGVRTGVADTQYF. The CDR3 bases are TGCAGCGGGGTGAGGACAGGGGTGGCAGATACGCAGTATTTT.

This clone occurred once. V and J are TRBV6-5 and TRBJ1-4; 8 bases match TRBD1. With V trimmed by 4 bases and J by 8 bases, 12 bases remained unmatched. Germline loops: CDR1 MNHEY, CDR2 SVGAGI. The CDR3 spans 16 residues. The CDR3 nucleotides read TGTGCCAGCAGTTTCAACTGGGACAGGAGGGGGGAAAAACTGTTTTTT. This translates into CASSFNWDRRGEKLFF.

The chain combines TRBV2 with TRBJ1-1, with D maybe TRBD1 (5 bases). V lost 5 bases and J 5 bases, leaving 12 bases between the germline ends. Germline CDR1 reads SNHLY; CDR2 reads FYNNEI. The CDR3 runs 13 residues. The DNA of the CDR3 is TGTGCCAGCAGTTTCGCCGGGGGGACTGAAGCTTTCTTT. Translation: CASSFAGGTEAFF.

The table lists this clone with a count of one. The chain links TRBV7-8 to TRBJ2-2, with D unresolved. CDR1 SGHVS and CDR2 FQNEAQ come from the germline V gene. V was cut by 1 base and J by 6 bases, with 6 bases left in between. This CDR3 spans 13 amino acids. The CDR3 protein is CASSLGSAGELFF. The DNA for the CDR3 is TGTGCCAGCAGCTTAGGTAGTGCCGGGGAGCTGTTTTTT.

V gene TRBV5-1 combines with J gene TRBJ2-7, with D perhaps assigned TRBD1 or TRBD2 (5 bases each). Trimming left V 0 bases short and J 3 bases short, with 10 bases between. Germline V CDR1 and CDR2: SGHRS, YFSETQ. This CDR3 comprises 14 residues. In DNA form, the CDR3 reads TGCGCCAGCAGCTTGGCCCTGGGGGTCTACGAGCAGTACTTC. Amino acids: CASSLALGVYEQYF.

The V call is TRBV19, the J call TRBJ1-6; 7 bases align to TRBD1. Trimming cost V 9 bases and J 9 bases; bases outside gene matches: 5. This CDR3 has 12 amino acids. The germline CDR1 and CDR2 sequences are LNHDA and SQIVND (reference sequence). The CDR3 DNA reads TGTGCCAGCGCAGGGGGGAGTTCACCCCTCCACTTT. It translates to CASAGGSSPLHF.

The CDR3 loop reads CASSLVLLAGSTDTQYF. CDR3 nucleotides: TGTGCCAGCAGCTTAGTGTTACTAGCGGGGAGTACAGATACGCAGTATTTT. The V call is TRBV7-2, the J call TRBJ2-3; TRBD2 matches 10 bases. Trimming cost V 1 base and J 3 bases; bases outside gene matches: 7. In germline, CDR1 is SGHTA, CDR2 FQGNSA. The CDR3 contains 17 residues.

The chain employs TRBV30 and TRBJ1-5; the D is unclear. Germline CDR1 GTSNPN, CDR2 SVGIG (reference sequence). This CDR3 has 12 residues. The V and J ends lost 2 bases and 6 bases respectively, with 8 bases between them. This chain's CDR3 is CAWSSRAQPQHF. The CDR3 region has the DNA TGTGCCTGGAGTTCACGGGCTCAGCCCCAGCATTTT.

The DNA for the CDR3 is TGCGCCAGCAGCCAGGTCGGGACGGGGGGGCAATCAGATGAGCAGTTCTTC. Translation: CASSQVGTGGQSDEQFF. The J gene is TRBJ2-1, the V gene TRBV4-1, with 8 nucleotides matching TRBD2. Germline CDR1 and CDR2: MGHRA and YSYEKL. CDR3 length equals 17 residues. V trimming: 3 bases; J trimming: 8 bases; junction bases outside the gene matches: 15.

This rearrangement joins TRBV6-1 to TRBJ1-6; perhaps TRBD1 as D (6 bases). Germline V gene lookup returns CDR1 MNHNS and CDR2 SASEGT. The V and J ends lost 10 bases and 4 bases respectively, with 14 bases between them. This CDR3 region has 14 residues. The CDR3 spells CATRWTAYNSPLHF. CDR3 sequence (DNA): TGTGCCACCAGATGGACAGCTTATAATTCACCCCTCCACTTT.

This chain connects TRBV19 to TRBJ1-6; 7 bases are a match to TRBD1. Germline V lookup: CDR1 LNHDA, CDR2 SQIVND (reference sequence). This CDR3 is 15 amino acids long. With V trimmed by 6 bases and J by 6 bases, 8 bases remained unmatched. DNA for the CDR3: TGTGCCAGTAGCCCGGGACAGCACATTAATTCACCCCTCCACTTT. Amino acid sequence: CASSPGQHINSPLHF.

The chain is built from TRBV7-8 and TRBJ2-2; the D is unclear. The germline gives CDR1 SGHVS, CDR2 FQNEAQ. The CDR3 length is 15 residues. Trimming took 6 bases from V and 0 from J, leaving 11 bases between them. The CDR3 loop reads CASRKTDANTGELFF. In nucleotides, the CDR3 is TGTGCCAGCAGAAAGACGGACGCGAACACCGGGGAGCTGTTTTTT.

This rearrangement joins TRBV6-8 to TRBJ2-3; a possible D gene is TRBD2 (6 bases). Trimming took off 7 bases at V and 1 base at J, with 18 bases between the two ends. The germline V gene encodes CDR1 MNHGY and CDR2 SAAAGT. The CDR3 runs 16 residues. The CDR3 sequence: CASTTRRGRRTDTQYF. For the CDR3, the DNA is TGTGCCAGCACTACACGGCGGGGTAGGCGCACAGATACGCAGTATTTT.

This chain links TRBV2 with TRBJ2-5, with D unclear. Trimming stripped 6 bases from V and 1 base from J, with 6 bases between. The germline gives CDR1 SNHLY, CDR2 FYNNEI. CDR3 length equals 12 residues. The CDR3 is CASSLRQETQYF. In DNA form, the CDR3 reads TGTGCCAGCAGCTTACGCCAAGAGACCCAGTACTTC.

The J gene is TRBJ2-5, the V gene TRBV5-6, with 10 positions matching TRBD2. The CDR3 runs 17 residues. V lost 4 bases and J lost 0; bases outside the gene matches: 9. Germline assignment: CDR1 SGHDT and CDR2 YYEEEE. CDR3 DNA sequence: TGTGCCAGCAGCCCTTTGATAGCGGGGGGCAACCAAGAGACCCAGTACTTC. As protein: CASSPLIAGGNQETQYF.

The J gene is TRBJ2-7, the V gene TRBV12-5; 8 bases match TRBD2. CDR3 length equals 14 residues. CDR1 and CDR2 (germline): LGHNT, FRNRAP. The junction had 5 bases not matched to a gene; V was cut back by 7 bases and J by 0 bases. The CDR3 DNA follows: TGTGCTAGTGCTCGAGCGGGGGCCTCCTACGAGCAGTACTTC. This codes for CASARAGASYEQYF.

Here the CDR3 reads CASSVGQPQHF. CDR3 coding DNA: TGCGCCAGCAGTGTAGGCCAGCCCCAGCATTTT. The rearrangement uses TRBV10-1 and TRBJ1-5; D gene uncertain. Trimming took off 4 bases at V and 7 bases at J, with 5 bases between the two ends. The germline gives CDR1 WNHNN, CDR2 SYGVQD (reference sequence). This CDR3 is 11 amino acids long.

The chain joins TRBV10-3 to TRBJ1-4; D uncertain. Germline V lookup: CDR1 ENHRY, CDR2 SYGVKD. V dropped 6 bases and J dropped 0 bases, with 5 bases sitting between them. CDR3 length: 13 amino acids. CDR3: CAIRAATNEKLFF. In DNA, the CDR3 is TGTGCCATCAGGGCCGCAACTAATGAAAAACTGTTTTTT.

The count of this clone is one. The chain couples TRBV6-1 to TRBJ1-4; D is unresolved. The V and J ends lost 3 bases and 8 bases respectively, with 19 bases between them. The CDR3 is made up of 16 amino acids. Germline V CDR1 and CDR2: MNHNS, SASEGT. The CDR3 loop is CASSDEVWWRSEKLFF. As DNA, the CDR3 is TGTGCCAGCAGTGATGAGGTTTGGTGGAGGTCGGAAAAACTGTTTTTT.

The gene calls are TRBV7-3 and TRBJ1-2; no clear D gene. V gave up 10 bases and J gave up 1 base, with 1 base separating them. Germline V lookup: CDR1 SGHTA, CDR2 FQGTGA. The CDR3 spans 9 residues. CDR3 DNA: TGTGCCAATAACTATGGCTACACCTTC. It is translated as CANNYGYTF.

V usage is TRBV5-1 and J usage is TRBJ2-7; D gene uncertain. The V end was cut by 0 bases, the J end by 2 bases, with 9 bases between. Germline CDR1 reads SGHRS; CDR2 reads YFSETQ. The CDR3 spans 14 residues. In DNA, the CDR3 is TGCGCCAGCAGCTTGGTGGATCTAGCCTACGAGCAGTACTTC. Protein sequence: CASSLVDLAYEQYF.

V is TRBV4-1 and J is TRBJ1-2; 9 bases match TRBD1. Trimming at V came to 0 bases and at J to 7 bases, leaving 6 bases not matched to a gene. This CDR3 has 15 residues. CDR1 and CDR2 from the germline V gene are MGHRA and YSYEKL. CDR3 protein: CASSQDPGTGPGYTF. CDR3 nucleotides: TGCGCCAGCAGCCAAGATCCCGGGACAGGGCCTGGCTACACCTTC.

The chain uses TRBV5-1 and TRBJ2-1; tentatively, D is TRBD1 (6 bases). The CDR3 extends over 17 amino acids. The V end lost 3 bases, the J end lost 2 bases, and 18 bases lay between the germline ends. CDR1 SGHRS and CDR2 YFSETQ come from the germline V gene. The CDR3 DNA is TGCGCCAGCAGCTGGACTCTACAGGGTTCCACCTACAATGAGCAGTTCTTC. Its translation: CASSWTLQGSTYNEQFF.

The rearrangement links TRBV10-1 to TRBJ1-1, with D uncertain. The CDR3 totals 14 residues. Germline assignment: CDR1 WNHNN and CDR2 SYGVQD (reference sequence). The ends were cut back, 3 bases at V and 4 bases at J, with 12 bases in the middle. The CDR3 reads CASSESTRGTEAFF. CDR3 coding DNA: TGCGCCAGCAGTGAATCAACTCGGGGCACTGAAGCTTTCTTT.